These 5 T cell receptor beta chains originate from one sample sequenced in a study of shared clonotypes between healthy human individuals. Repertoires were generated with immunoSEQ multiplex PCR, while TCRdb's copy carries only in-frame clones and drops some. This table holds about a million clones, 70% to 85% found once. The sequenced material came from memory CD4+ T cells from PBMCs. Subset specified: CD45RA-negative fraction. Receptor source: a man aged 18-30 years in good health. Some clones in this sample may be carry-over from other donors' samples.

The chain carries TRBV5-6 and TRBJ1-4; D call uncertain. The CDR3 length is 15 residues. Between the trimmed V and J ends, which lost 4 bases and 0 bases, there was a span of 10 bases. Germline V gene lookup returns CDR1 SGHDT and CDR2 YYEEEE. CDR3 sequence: CASSLRAATNEKLFF. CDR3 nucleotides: TGTGCCAGCAGCCTCCGGGCTGCAACTAATGAAAAACTGTTTTTT.

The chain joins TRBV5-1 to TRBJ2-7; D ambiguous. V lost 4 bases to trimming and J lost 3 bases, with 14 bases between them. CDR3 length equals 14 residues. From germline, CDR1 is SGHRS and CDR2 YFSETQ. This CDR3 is CASSSVGGDYEQYF. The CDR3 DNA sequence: TGCGCCAGCAGCAGCGTAGGCGGAGACTACGAGCAGTACTTC.

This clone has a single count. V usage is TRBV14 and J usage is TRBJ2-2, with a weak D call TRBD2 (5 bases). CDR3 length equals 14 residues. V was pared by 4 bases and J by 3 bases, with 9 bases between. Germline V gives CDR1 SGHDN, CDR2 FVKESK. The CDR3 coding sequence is TGTGCCAGCAGCCCCAGCGGTTACACCGGGGAGCTGTTTTTT. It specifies CASSPSGYTGELFF.

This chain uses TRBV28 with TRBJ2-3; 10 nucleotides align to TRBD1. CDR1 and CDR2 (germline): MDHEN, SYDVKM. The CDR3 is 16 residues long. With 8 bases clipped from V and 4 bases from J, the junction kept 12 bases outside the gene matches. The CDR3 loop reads CASRPSGTGDADTQYF. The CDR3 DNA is TGTGCCAGCCGACCCTCCGGGACAGGGGACGCAGATACGCAGTATTTT.

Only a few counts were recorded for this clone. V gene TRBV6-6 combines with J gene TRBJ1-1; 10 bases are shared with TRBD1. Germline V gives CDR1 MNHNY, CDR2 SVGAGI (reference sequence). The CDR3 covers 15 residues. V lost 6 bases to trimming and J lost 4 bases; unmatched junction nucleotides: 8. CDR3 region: CASRSGTGVSTEAFF. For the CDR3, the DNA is TGTGCCAGCAGATCCGGGACAGGGGTGAGCACTGAAGCTTTCTTT.